Shown below are 19 T cell receptor beta chains from a single sample sequenced in a study of beta chain features in type 1 diabetes (dated by TCRdb to 2016 to 2019). Receptors were amplified or captured by the immunoSEQ multiplex PCR assay. The entire isolated RNA was reverse transcribed using the High Capacity cDNA Reverse Transcription Kit, and thus expressed TCRB transcripts were sequenced. Entries here come from immuneACCESS through TCRdb and include only in-frame sequences with V and J called. Some clones fail to appear in such tables; in the studies checked, an unresolved V gene covers under half of the shortfall, and the cause of the remainder is unknown. Present in this sample are a few hundred thousand clones, 14% of which were seen just once. More than 6.5% of the sample comes from the top ten. Sequencing was performed on central memory CD4+ T cells from blood. These receptors came from a young man in good health.

This clone turned up a few times. This rearrangement joins TRBV5-1 to TRBJ2-3, with no clear D. Trimming left V 3 bases short and J 6 bases short, with 11 bases between. Germline loops: CDR1 SGHRS, CDR2 YFSETQ. The CDR3 is 13 residues long. This chain's CDR3 is CASSSRHRDTQYF. The CDR3 nucleotides are TGCGCCAGCAGCTCCCGACATAGGGATACGCAGTATTTT.

The V and J genes are TRBV5-1 and TRBJ2-7; D remains unclear. Germline V gene sequence: CDR1 SGHRS, CDR2 YFSETQ. The length of the CDR3 is 13 residues. V was cut by 2 bases and J by 0 bases, with 6 bases left in between. The CDR3 region is CASSFGNSYEQYF. CDR3 in DNA: TGCGCCAGCAGCTTCGGCAACTCCTACGAGCAGTACTTC.

This clone has more than one count but fewer than ten. The chain recombines TRBV27 with TRBJ1-1; 7 bases agree with TRBD1. V lost 8 bases, J lost 6 bases, and 9 bases stayed unmatched. CDR3 length: 13 amino acids. Germline CDR1 reads MNHEY; CDR2 reads SMNVEV (reference sequence). CDR3 DNA: TGTGCCAGCCCCAGGGGGTTACGGGCTGAAGCTTTCTTT. Translated: CASPRGLRAEAFF.

This clone turned up a few times. The chain carries TRBV2 and TRBJ2-1, with 12 bases aligning to TRBD2. The CDR3 spans 18 residues. The germline V gene has CDR1 SNHLY and CDR2 FYNNEI. V trimming: 5 bases; J trimming: 3 bases; junction bases outside the gene matches: 11. CDR3 DNA: TGTGCCAGCAGTTACAGTCCCCCTAGCGGGGGGGTCTACAATGAGCAGTTCTTC. It specifies CASSYSPPSGGVYNEQFF.

This clone was counted between two and nine times. V gene TRBV7-7 combines with J gene TRBJ2-5, with 8 bases identical to TRBD2. J gave up 7 bases and V 5 bases, and 12 bases lay outside the gene matches. Germline CDR1 and CDR2: SSHAT and FNYEAQ (reference sequence). The CDR3 spans 15 residues. CDR3 sequence reads: CASSVGAGGPGTQYF. CDR3 sequence (DNA): TGTGCCAGCAGCGTGGGGGCGGGAGGCCCGGGGACCCAGTACTTC.

In its sample, this clone was seen a few times. CDR3 coding DNA: TGTGCCAGCAGGGGCGGAGGGGAAGATACGCAGTATTTT. It is translated as CASRGGGEDTQYF. V usage is TRBV6-6 and J usage is TRBJ2-3, with D possibly matching TRBD2 (6 bases). The CDR3 has 13 residues. The V end lost 6 bases, the J end lost 5 bases, and 12 bases lay between the germline ends. CDR1 is MNHNY and CDR2 is SVGAGI in the germline V gene (reference sequence).

V usage is TRBV11-3 and J usage is TRBJ1-5; no clear D. Germline CDR1 reads SGHNT; CDR2 reads YENEEA. The germline V and J ends were trimmed by 2 bases and 3 bases, with 14 bases remaining between them. The CDR3 has 16 residues. Written as DNA, the CDR3 is TGTGCCAGCAGCTTACTTCTCTGCAACCACAATCAGCCCCAGCATTTT. This translates into CASSLLLCNHNQPQHF.

This chain connects TRBV11-2 to TRBJ1-5; D not certain. This CDR3 spans 13 amino acids. The germline V and J ends were trimmed by 5 bases and 7 bases, with 12 bases remaining between them. CDR1 is SGHAT and CDR2 is FQNNGV in the germline V gene. CDR3 bases: TGTGCCAGCAGCCCGGTCCCGGGGCAGCCCCAGCATTTT. This codes for CASSPVPGQPQHF.

This chain's CDR3 is CASSPDSTEAFF. The DNA for the CDR3 is TGTGCCAGCAGCCCGGACAGCACTGAAGCTTTCTTT. This chain links TRBV7-7 with TRBJ1-1; D may be TRBD1 (6 bases). The germline CDR1 and CDR2 sequences are SSHAT and FNYEAQ (reference sequence). The ends were cut back, 5 bases at V and 4 bases at J, with 8 bases in the middle. The CDR3 length is 12 residues.

This CDR3 is CASNGQGRNQPQHF. CDR3 sequence (DNA): TGTGCCAGCAATGGACAGGGACGCAATCAGCCCCAGCATTTT. The rearrangement links TRBV2 to TRBJ1-5, with TRBD1 matching over 8 bases. CDR3 length equals 14 residues. Germline V gene lookup returns CDR1 SNHLY and CDR2 FYNNEI. V was clipped by 7 bases and J by 2 bases; unmatched bases: 4.

This clone has a count of ten or more. This CDR3 reads CASSYSPRRLYEQYV. The DNA for the CDR3 is TGTGCCAGCAGTTACTCCCCCCGGCGGCTTTACGAGCAGTACGTC. The V and J genes are TRBV6-6 and TRBJ2-7, with D unresolved. Trimming removed 0 bases at V and 4 bases at J, with 13 bases between. Germline V gene lookup returns CDR1 MNHNY and CDR2 SVGAGI (reference sequence). The CDR3 covers 15 residues.

The chain uses TRBV4-3 and TRBJ2-5; 14 nucleotides line up with TRBD2. The germline CDR1 and CDR2 sequences are LGHNA and YSLEER. The V and J ends lost 0 bases and 5 bases, in that order; junction bases with no gene match: 14. The CDR3 sequence is 20 residues long. Here the CDR3 reads CASSQEVTSGGAGRKETQYF. The CDR3 coding sequence is TGCGCCAGCAGCCAAGAAGTGACTAGCGGGGGGGCCGGGCGCAAGGAGACCCAGTACTTC.

The chain uses TRBV7-3 and TRBJ2-7; D could derive from TRBD1 or TRBD2 (5 bases each). Per the germline V gene, CDR1 is SGHTA and CDR2 is FQGTGA. Trimming took off 3 bases at V and 7 bases at J, with 13 bases between the two ends. This CDR3 is 13 amino acids long. The CDR3 DNA sequence: TGTGCCAGCAGCTTCAGGGACGGAGGAGAGCAGTACGTC. It is translated as CASSFRDGGEQYV.

This clone has a handful of counts. This chain uses TRBV30 with TRBJ2-1; TRBD2 is a possible D gene (6 bases). The CDR3 covers 14 residues. Trimming took off 1 base at V and 7 bases at J, with 14 bases between the two ends. Germline loops: CDR1 GTSNPN, CDR2 SVGIG (reference sequence). CDR3 DNA: TGTGCCTGGAGTGGGGGGGTTGGAGGAAATGAGCAGTTCTTC. Protein sequence: CAWSGGVGGNEQFF.

This clone was observed at least ten times. The chain uses TRBV4-3 and TRBJ1-1; D not certain. There are 13 residues in the CDR3. The V gene lost 4 bases and the J gene lost 1 base, with 7 bases spanning the gap. Looked up from germline, CDR1 is LGHNA and CDR2 is YSLEER. The CDR3 region is CASSRRQNTEAFF. The CDR3, as DNA: TGCGCCAGCAGCCGGAGACAGAACACTGAAGCTTTCTTT.

This clone occurred many times. The V call is TRBV7-2, the J call TRBJ2-7; 7 positions agree with TRBD2. The trim removed 5 bases at V and 6 bases at J, leaving 10 bases unmatched. Germline V gene data show CDR1 as SGHTA and CDR2 as FQGNSA. This CDR3 is 14 amino acids long. CDR3 bases: TGTGCCAGCAGCCGAGTCGGGGGGTTACGCGAGCAGTACTTC. Translating it yields CASSRVGGLREQYF.

This clone was recorded once. V gene TRBV7-7 combines with J gene TRBJ2-5; the D call may be TRBD1 or TRBD2 (5 bases each). The germline V gene has CDR1 SSHAT and CDR2 FNYEAQ (reference sequence). The length of the CDR3 is 14 residues. The germline V and J ends were trimmed by 5 bases and 5 bases, with 15 bases remaining between them. The CDR3 region has the DNA TGTGCCAGCAGCCGAAGAGGGGTTATGGAGACCCAGTACTTC. Amino acids: CASSRRGVMETQYF.

Remarks on this clone: The sample has other DNA sequences that encode this CDR3 too. The V call is TRBV7-9, the J call TRBJ2-5; TRBD1 matches at 7 bases. The V gene end was trimmed by 5 bases and the J gene end by 4 bases; junction bases not matched to a gene: 4. This CDR3 region has 13 residues. Looked up from germline, CDR1 is SEHNR and CDR2 is FQNEAQ (reference sequence). CDR3 nucleotide sequence: TGTGCCAGCAGCCCAGACAGGGCAGAGACCCAGTACTTC. Protein: CASSPDRAETQYF.

The V gene is TRBV9, the J gene TRBJ2-5, with D possibly matching TRBD2 (5 bases). The V end was cut by 3 bases, the J end by 5 bases, with 8 bases between. This CDR3 region has 12 residues. Germline-derived CDR1 and CDR2 are SGDLS and YYNGEE. The CDR3 reads CASSAPGETQYF. The CDR3 DNA follows: TGTGCCAGCAGCGCCCCGGGGGAGACCCAGTACTTC.